These 19 T cell receptor beta chains were sequenced from one sample in a study of OX40 agonist ivuxolimab in advanced cancers. Clones were sequenced by immunoSEQ multiplex PCR, and TCRdb holds only the in-frame ones, with some missing. The sample consists of about 35,000 clones, roughly 89% of them appearing once. The sequences come from CD4+ or CD8+ T cells sorted from blood, collected in a trial of the OX40 agonist ivuxolimab. The receptors shown here come from an adult with an advanced solid tumor such as melanoma, head and neck, liver or kidney cancer.

V and J are TRBV6-6 and TRBJ2-5; D is uncertain. CDR1 and CDR2 (germline): MNHNY, SVGAGI (reference sequence). Trimming took 2 bases from V and 5 from J, leaving 6 bases between them. The CDR3 contains 12 residues. The chain's CDR3 is CASSYVGETQYF. In DNA form, the CDR3 reads TGTGCCAGCAGTTACGTGGGGGAGACCCAGTACTTC.

The chain recombines TRBV4-1 with TRBJ2-7; maybe TRBD2 (5 bases). V shed 3 bases and J shed 2 bases, with 14 bases lying between them. This CDR3 is 15 amino acids long. CDR1 and CDR2 from the germline V gene are MGHRA and YSYEKL. The CDR3 spells CASSHEGRATYEQYF. CDR3 coding DNA: TGCGCCAGCAGCCACGAGGGTAGGGCTACCTACGAGCAGTACTTC.

The V and J genes are TRBV29-1 and TRBJ2-2, with D uncertain. Germline CDR1 and CDR2: SQVTM and ANQGSEA. Trimming removed 4 bases from V and 3 bases from J, with 9 bases in between. There are 13 residues in the CDR3. Here the CDR3 DNA reads TGCAGCGTTGCAGGCAGACACACCGGGGAGCTGTTTTTT. This codes for CSVAGRHTGELFF.

The chain is built from TRBV7-8 and TRBJ1-5, with 7 bases fitting TRBD1. Per germline, CDR1 SGHVS and CDR2 FQNEAQ. With 1 base clipped from V and 1 base from J, the junction kept 7 bases outside the gene matches. The CDR3 is 17 residues long. The CDR3 nucleotides read TGTGCCAGCAGCTTAGTTAAGGGACAGACGAGCAATCAGCCCCAGCATTTT. Translating gives CASSLVKGQTSNQPQHF.

This chain uses TRBV5-6 with TRBJ2-4; 9 bases align to TRBD2. This CDR3 has 18 residues. CDR1 is SGHDT and CDR2 is YYEEEE in the germline V gene. V lost 3 bases and J lost 6; bases outside the gene matches: 16. The CDR3 sequence is CASSYPPGTSRGGNIQYF. CDR3 coding DNA: TGTGCCAGCAGCTATCCGCCCGGGACTAGCAGGGGTGGAAACATTCAGTACTTC.

The V gene is TRBV5-5, the J gene TRBJ1-2; TRBD1 might be the D (5 bases). Germline V gene data show CDR1 as SGHKS and CDR2 as YYEKEE (reference sequence). The CDR3 consists of 16 residues. The V end was cut by 2 bases, the J end by 2 bases, with 16 bases between. DNA for the CDR3: TGTGCCAGCAGCTTATCATTGGACATCAGGAACTATGGCTACACCTTC. Its protein is CASSLSLDIRNYGYTF.

The chain has TRBV6-1 and TRBJ1-3; tentatively, D is TRBD1 (5 bases). This CDR3 contains 15 residues. The V end lost 8 bases, the J end lost 0 bases, and 14 bases lay between the germline ends. CDR1 is MNHNS, CDR2 SASEGT, per germline. CDR3 sequence: CASAGSGNSGNTIYF. In DNA form, the CDR3 reads TGTGCCAGCGCTGGTTCAGGGAACTCTGGAAACACCATATATTTT.

This clone is medium-sized within its sample. The J gene is TRBJ2-2, the V gene TRBV4-1; no firm D call. Germline V gives CDR1 MGHRA, CDR2 YSYEKL. V lost 1 base to trimming and J lost 6 bases, with 15 bases between them. The CDR3 runs to 16 residues. The CDR3 here is CASSQVDMGISGELFF. CDR3 DNA sequence: TGCGCCAGCAGCCAAGTCGATATGGGGATTTCCGGGGAGCTGTTTTTT.

This chain connects TRBV6-1 to TRBJ1-6, with 8 bases matching TRBD1. The CDR3 is made up of 15 amino acids. Unmatched junction bases numbered 8, after V lost 5 bases and J lost 8 bases. CDR1 MNHNS and CDR2 SASEGT come from the germline V gene. The CDR3 DNA follows: TGTGCCAGCAGTACCCTACAGGGGGTTTATTCACCCCTCCACTTT. It codes for CASSTLQGVYSPLHF.

This clone was recorded once. The gene calls are TRBV10-2 and TRBJ2-7; TRBD2 aligns across 12 bases. Germline V gene data show CDR1 as WSHSY and CDR2 as SAAADI. J was trimmed by 2 bases and V by 4 bases; bases with no gene match: 3. The CDR3 has 15 residues. The CDR3 sequence: CASSVRTSGTYEQYF. The DNA of the CDR3 is TGCGCCAGCAGTGTAAGGACTAGCGGGACCTACGAGCAGTACTTC.

This chain joins TRBV7-8 and TRBJ2-1, with a weak D call TRBD2 (6 bases). Trimming removed 1 base from V and 7 bases from J, with 11 bases in between. This CDR3 spans 14 amino acids. The germline gives CDR1 SGHVS, CDR2 FQNEAQ. The CDR3 nucleotides are TGTGCCAGCAGCTTAGTTACTAGCAAAAATGAGCAGTTCTTC. It encodes CASSLVTSKNEQFF.

In its sample, this clone was seen once. The chain carries TRBV30 and TRBJ2-7; tentative D call: TRBD1 (7 bases). Trimming took off 0 bases at V and 9 bases at J, with 12 bases between the two ends. The germline V gene has CDR1 GTSNPN and CDR2 SVGIG (reference sequence). The CDR3 is made up of 12 amino acids. The CDR3 here is CAWSVRQGGQYF. CDR3 bases: TGTGCCTGGAGTGTACGACAGGGAGGGCAGTACTTC.

V and J are TRBV2 and TRBJ2-1, with 12 bases matching TRBD2. The length of the CDR3 is 19 residues. Trimming cost V 6 bases and J 0 bases; bases outside gene matches: 12. Germline CDR1 reads SNHLY; CDR2 reads FYNNEI. CDR3 sequence: CASSQRLAGGPRSYNEQFF. The CDR3 DNA is TGTGCCAGCAGCCAACGGCTAGCGGGAGGGCCCCGCTCCTACAATGAGCAGTTCTTC.

This clone has a single count. V and J are TRBV27 and TRBJ2-1; D remains unclear. The CDR3 has 11 amino acids. V dropped 3 bases and J dropped 3 bases, with 0 bases sitting between them. Germline V gives CDR1 MNHEY, CDR2 SMNVEV (reference sequence). DNA for the CDR3: TGTGCCAGCAGTTTCTACAATGAGCAGTTCTTC. Translated, it gives CASSFYNEQFF.

The rearrangement uses TRBV19 and TRBJ2-1; 7 bases fit TRBD2. V gave up 3 bases and J gave up 10 bases; unmatched junction bases: 0. The CDR3 covers 11 residues. Per germline, CDR1 LNHDA and CDR2 SQIVND (reference sequence). CDR3 coding DNA: TGTGCCAGTAGTATCGGGAGGGAGCAGTTCTTC. Protein sequence: CASSIGREQFF.

The chain combines TRBV6-5 with TRBJ2-7, with TRBD2 identical over 7 bases. V lost 5 bases, J lost 4 bases, and 5 bases stayed unmatched. Germline values: CDR1 MNHEY, CDR2 SVGAGI. The CDR3 is 13 amino acids. CDR3 amino acids: CASSPGTTYEQYF. The CDR3 coding sequence is TGTGCCAGCAGTCCCGGGACTACGTACGAGCAGTACTTC.

The gene calls are TRBV5-4 and TRBJ1-5; maybe TRBD1 (6 bases). There are 15 residues in the CDR3. Trimming cost V 2 bases and J 1 base, with 10 bases left between them. CDR1 is SGHNT and CDR2 is YYREEE in the germline V gene (reference sequence). The CDR3 here is CASSLGGTSNQPQHF. The CDR3 DNA follows: TGTGCCAGCAGCTTAGGGGGGACCAGCAATCAGCCCCAGCATTTT.

This chain connects TRBV6-6 to TRBJ1-2, with 7 bases identical to TRBD1. Germline lookup yields CDR1 MNHNY and CDR2 SVGAGI (reference sequence). CDR3 length: 14 amino acids. V gave up 0 bases and J gave up 2 bases; unmatched junction bases: 0. The CDR3 DNA sequence: TGTGCCAGCAGTTACTCGACAGGGAACTATGGCTACACCTTC. Amino acids: CASSYSTGNYGYTF.

The count of this clone is one. The V call is TRBV9, the J call TRBJ1-2, with D possibly being TRBD1 (6 bases). V was shortened by 2 bases and J by 2 bases, with 7 bases between the two germline ends. The germline CDR1 and CDR2 sequences are SGDLS and YYNGEE. The CDR3 consists of 13 residues. The CDR3 region has the DNA TGTGCCAGCAGCGTGGACAGAAACTATGGCTACACCTTC. Translation: CASSVDRNYGYTF.